A selection of T cell receptor beta chains follows, all from one sample in a study of blood T cell repertoires in COVID-19. Only in-frame clones appear in the TCRdb table, and some are missing; sequencing was by immunoSEQ multiplex PCR. Of over 30,000 clones listed, around 91% are singletons. Sample: peripheral blood. All receptors come from a man of 80 years or more with acute or convalescent COVID-19. The CDR3 runs from the conserved cysteine through the conserved F or W. D genes are given only for firm matches. Only some rows state a clone size, as once, few, many or a class for expanded clones.

j_call	clone_size	d_call	v_call	cdr3_nt	cdr3_aa
TRBJ1-1	.	.	TRBV30	TGTGCCTGGAGTGGGTACACCCCGAACACTGAAGCTTTCTTT	CAWSGYTPNTEAFF
TRBJ2-7	.	.	TRBV19	TGTGCTGACAGGTCGGGCCAGCACATCACCTACGAGCAGTACTTC	CADRSGQHITYEQYF
TRBJ1-5	.	TRBD1	TRBV6-5	TGTGCCAGCAGTTTTACAGGGGGCAATCAGCCCCAGCATTTT	CASSFTGGNQPQHF
TRBJ1-1	.	.	TRBV21-1	TGTGCCAGCAGCAAACGGGACAGGGGGAACACTGAAGCTTTCTTT	CASSKRDRGNTEAFF
TRBJ1-2	.	TRBD1	TRBV19	TGTGCCAGTAGGCTAACAGGGGACTATGGCTACACCTTC	CASRLTGDYGYTF
TRBJ1-1	.	TRBD1	TRBV3-1/TRBV3-2	TGTGCCAGCAGCCACCAGGGGGGCGCCGGTGGAGCTTTCTTT	CASSHQGGAGGAFF
TRBJ2-1	.	.	TRBV5-1	TGCGCCAGCAGCTTGGGCGGGGGCAGGGGGCTAGAGCAGTTCTTC	CASSLGGGRGLEQFF
TRBJ2-7	.	.	TRBV12-3/TRBV12-4	TGTGCCAGCAGTTTGGGGGGACCCTACGAGCAGTACTTC	CASSLGGPYEQYF
TRBJ2-3	once	.	TRBV15	TGTGCCACCAGCACCCGACAGGAGGTCGCAGATACGCAGTATTTT	CATSTRQEVADTQYF
TRBJ1-3	.	.	TRBV29-1	TGCAGCGCCGCACGAGCTGGAAACACCATATATTTT	CSAARAGNTIYF
TRBJ1-3	.	TRBD1	TRBV9	TGTGCCAGCAGCGACGACAGGGGGGGAAACACCATATATTTT	CASSDDRGGNTIYF
TRBJ1-2	.	.	TRBV14	TGTGCCAGCAGCCCCACCGCGAAGTCCATCCTGAAAGATCGCTTATATGGCTACACCTTC	CASSPTAKSILKDRLYGYTF
TRBJ1-5	once	.	TRBV7-9	TGTGCCAGCAGCTTAAGTCCGGGGAATCAGCCCCAGCATTTT	CASSLSPGNQPQHF
TRBJ2-7	.	.	TRBV28	TGTGCCAGCAGTCCACAGGGCTATCGGGACGAGCAGTACTTC	CASSPQGYRDEQYF
TRBJ1-4	.	TRBD1	TRBV11-2	TGTGCCAGCAGCCTACAGGGGTCTGATGAAAAACTGTTTTTT	CASSLQGSDEKLFF
TRBJ1-5	.	TRBD1	TRBV29-1	TGCAGCGTCGCATCCGGGACAGGGAATCAGCCCCAGCATTTT	CSVASGTGNQPQHF
TRBJ1-2	.	TRBD1	TRBV5-1	TGCGCCAGCAGCGGGGGACAGGGGGTCTTGGGCTACACCTTC	CASSGGQGVLGYTF
TRBJ1-3	.	TRBD1	TRBV9	TGTGCCAGCAGCAGATTACAGGGGGCGGGGAACACCATATATTTT	CASSRLQGAGNTIYF
TRBJ1-5	.	.	TRBV6-6	TGTGCCAGCAGGGGAGAGTATAGCAATCAGCCCCAGCATTTT	CASRGEYSNQPQHF
TRBJ1-1	.	.	TRBV27	TGTGCCAGCAGTTGGGGGGGGGATTGGACTGAAGCTTTCTTT	CASSWGGDWTEAFF
TRBJ2-2	few	.	TRBV7-3	TGTGCCAGCAGCTTATTGGGCGGGGCCACCAACACCGGGGAGCTGTTTTTT	CASSLLGGATNTGELFF
TRBJ2-1	.	TRBD2	TRBV5-1	TGCGCCAGCAGCTTGGTACTAGCGGGGGGTTACAATGAGCAGTTCTTC	CASSLVLAGGYNEQFF
TRBJ1-1	.	TRBD1	TRBV6-5	TGTGCCAGCGCCTTCGGACAGGGCAATACTGAAGCTTTCTTT	CASAFGQGNTEAFF
TRBJ1-6	.	TRBD1	TRBV29-1	TGCAGCGTTCCTCTCGACAGGGCCTATAATTCACCCCTCCACTTT	CSVPLDRAYNSPLHF
TRBJ2-5	.	.	TRBV2	TGTGCCAGCAGTAGACAGCCCCAAGAGACCCAGTACTTC	CASSRQPQETQYF
TRBJ1-4	.	TRBD1	TRBV10-3	TGTGCCATCAGGGGGACAGGGGCTAATGAAAAACTGTTTTTT	CAIRGTGANEKLFF
TRBJ1-1	few	.	TRBV19	TGTGCCAGTAGCCGGGACATGGACACTGAAGCTTTCTTT	CASSRDMDTEAFF
TRBJ1-2	.	TRBD1	TRBV6-5	TGTGCCAGCAGTCGTGGACAGGGAAAAGTCTATGGCTACACCTTC	CASSRGQGKVYGYTF
TRBJ1-1	once	.	TRBV7-8	TGTGCCAGCAGCTCGTACACTGAAGCTTTCTTT	CASSSYTEAFF
TRBJ1-1	.	.	TRBV6-5	TGTGCCAGCAGTTCCACAGGGTACACTGAAGCTTTCTTT	CASSSTGYTEAFF
TRBJ1-2	.	.	TRBV30	TGTGCCTGGAGTAACGGTATTAACTATGGCTACACCTTC	CAWSNGINYGYTF
TRBJ1-5	.	.	TRBV5-8	TGTGCCAGCAGCTTGGTATTTGACAGACACTTGTGGCCCCAGCATTTT	CASSLVFDRHLWPQHF
TRBJ1-4	.	TRBD1	TRBV19	TGTGCCAGTAGGGGGACAGGGTTCGAAAAACTGTTTTTT	CASRGTGFEKLFF
TRBJ1-6	.	.	TRBV3-1/TRBV3-2	TGTGCCAGCAGCCAAGCGCGGGGCCTGAGTTCACCCCTCCACTTT	CASSQARGLSSPLHF
TRBJ1-3	.	.	TRBV30	TGTGCCTGGACGGACACGGGTTCTGGAAACACCATATATTTT	CAWTDTGSGNTIYF
TRBJ1-1	.	.	TRBV28	TGTGCCAGCGCCCGGTCAGGCGAAGTAAAGGCTTTCTTT	CASARSGEVKAFF
TRBJ1-5	.	.	TRBV6-1	TGTGCCAGCAGTGAAAACAGGGATCAGCCCCAGCATTTT	CASSENRDQPQHF
TRBJ2-7	.	TRBD1	TRBV18	TGTGCCAGCTCACTTGGACAGGGGGTTTCCTACGAGCAGTACTTC	CASSLGQGVSYEQYF
TRBJ1-5	.	TRBD1	TRBV28	TGTGCCAGCAGCCCCCTTCCGGGACAGGGGGGTTATCAGCCCCAGCATTTT	CASSPLPGQGGYQPQHF
TRBJ2-4	.	.	TRBV2	TGTGCCAGCAGTGAATGGGTTACCGGGTGGAAGTACTTC	CASSEWVTGWKYF
TRBJ1-2	once	TRBD1	TRBV6-5	TGTGCCAGCAGACCTACCCAGGGGGCGCGTGGCTACACCTTC	CASRPTQGARGYTF
TRBJ2-5	once	.	TRBV30	TGTGCCTGGAGTGTGGGACTTCCTGACCAAGAGACCCAGTACTTC	CAWSVGLPDQETQYF
TRBJ2-1	.	.	TRBV3-1/TRBV3-2	TGTGCCAGCAGCCTCAGGGGAAAATACAATGAGCAGTTCTTC	CASSLRGKYNEQFF
TRBJ1-5	.	.	TRBV6-2/TRBV6-3	TGTGCCAGCAGCCCTTTCGTGGGGGCTTATAGCAATCAGCCCCAGCATTTT	CASSPFVGAYSNQPQHF
TRBJ2-5	.	TRBD2	TRBV7-2	TGTGCCAGCAGCTTATGGCTAGCGGGGGGGCGTGAGACCCAGTACTTC	CASSLWLAGGRETQYF
TRBJ2-1	.	TRBD1	TRBV19	TGTGCCAGTAGTACCGGACAGGACAACAATGAGCAGTTCTTC	CASSTGQDNNEQFF
TRBJ2-2	.	.	TRBV5-1	TGCGCCAGCAGCTTGAGAGTAGCCGGGACCGGGGAGCTGTTTTTT	CASSLRVAGTGELFF
TRBJ2-5	.	.	TRBV6-2/TRBV6-3	TGTGCCAGCAGTTACCTCGGGGGACAAGAGACCCAGTACTTC	CASSYLGGQETQYF
TRBJ1-6	few	.	TRBV4-1	TGCGCCAGCAGCCCACCTAACCTGGGCACGAATTCACCCCTCCACTTT	CASSPPNLGTNSPLHF
TRBJ1-4	.	TRBD1	TRBV19	TGTGCCAGTAGTTTTACAGGGGGCAATGAAAAACTGTTTTTT	CASSFTGGNEKLFF
TRBJ2-2	.	.	TRBV11-2	TGTGCCAGCAGCTTAGGGAGAACCGGGGAGCTGTTTTTT	CASSLGRTGELFF
TRBJ1-5	.	TRBD1	TRBV10-2	TGCGCCAGCAGCCTGGGACAGGGACAGCCCCAGCATTTT	CASSLGQGQPQHF
TRBJ1-1	.	TRBD1	TRBV19	TGTGCCACCGCACCTTGGACAGGCCAAGGGAACACTGAAGCTTTCTTT	CATAPWTGQGNTEAFF
TRBJ1-5	.	.	TRBV14	TGTGCCAGCAGCCAAGATCTGAATCAGCCCCAGCATTTT	CASSQDLNQPQHF
TRBJ2-1	.	.	TRBV5-1	TGCGCCAGCAGGCGGCGGAATGAGCAGTTCTTC	CASRRRNEQFF
TRBJ2-2	.	.	TRBV9	TGTGCCAGCAGCCAACGGGGAGGCGTAACCGGGGAGCTGTTTTTT	CASSQRGGVTGELFF
TRBJ2-1	once	TRBD2	TRBV11-2	TGTGCCAGCAGCCCGGGGGGCTCCTACAATGAGCAGTTCTTC	CASSPGGSYNEQFF
TRBJ1-1	.	TRBD1	TRBV5-1	TGCGCCAGCAGCTTGAGTCTACAGGGGGCCACTGAAGCTTTCTTT	CASSLSLQGATEAFF
TRBJ2-7	once	TRBD2	TRBV7-9	TGTGCCAGCAGGGAGACTAGCGGGGCAGCCTACGAGCAGTACTTC	CASRETSGAAYEQYF
TRBJ1-5	.	TRBD1	TRBV28	TGTGCCAGCAGTTTAGGAGGGCAGGGGGGAATACAGCCCCAGCATTTT	CASSLGGQGGIQPQHF